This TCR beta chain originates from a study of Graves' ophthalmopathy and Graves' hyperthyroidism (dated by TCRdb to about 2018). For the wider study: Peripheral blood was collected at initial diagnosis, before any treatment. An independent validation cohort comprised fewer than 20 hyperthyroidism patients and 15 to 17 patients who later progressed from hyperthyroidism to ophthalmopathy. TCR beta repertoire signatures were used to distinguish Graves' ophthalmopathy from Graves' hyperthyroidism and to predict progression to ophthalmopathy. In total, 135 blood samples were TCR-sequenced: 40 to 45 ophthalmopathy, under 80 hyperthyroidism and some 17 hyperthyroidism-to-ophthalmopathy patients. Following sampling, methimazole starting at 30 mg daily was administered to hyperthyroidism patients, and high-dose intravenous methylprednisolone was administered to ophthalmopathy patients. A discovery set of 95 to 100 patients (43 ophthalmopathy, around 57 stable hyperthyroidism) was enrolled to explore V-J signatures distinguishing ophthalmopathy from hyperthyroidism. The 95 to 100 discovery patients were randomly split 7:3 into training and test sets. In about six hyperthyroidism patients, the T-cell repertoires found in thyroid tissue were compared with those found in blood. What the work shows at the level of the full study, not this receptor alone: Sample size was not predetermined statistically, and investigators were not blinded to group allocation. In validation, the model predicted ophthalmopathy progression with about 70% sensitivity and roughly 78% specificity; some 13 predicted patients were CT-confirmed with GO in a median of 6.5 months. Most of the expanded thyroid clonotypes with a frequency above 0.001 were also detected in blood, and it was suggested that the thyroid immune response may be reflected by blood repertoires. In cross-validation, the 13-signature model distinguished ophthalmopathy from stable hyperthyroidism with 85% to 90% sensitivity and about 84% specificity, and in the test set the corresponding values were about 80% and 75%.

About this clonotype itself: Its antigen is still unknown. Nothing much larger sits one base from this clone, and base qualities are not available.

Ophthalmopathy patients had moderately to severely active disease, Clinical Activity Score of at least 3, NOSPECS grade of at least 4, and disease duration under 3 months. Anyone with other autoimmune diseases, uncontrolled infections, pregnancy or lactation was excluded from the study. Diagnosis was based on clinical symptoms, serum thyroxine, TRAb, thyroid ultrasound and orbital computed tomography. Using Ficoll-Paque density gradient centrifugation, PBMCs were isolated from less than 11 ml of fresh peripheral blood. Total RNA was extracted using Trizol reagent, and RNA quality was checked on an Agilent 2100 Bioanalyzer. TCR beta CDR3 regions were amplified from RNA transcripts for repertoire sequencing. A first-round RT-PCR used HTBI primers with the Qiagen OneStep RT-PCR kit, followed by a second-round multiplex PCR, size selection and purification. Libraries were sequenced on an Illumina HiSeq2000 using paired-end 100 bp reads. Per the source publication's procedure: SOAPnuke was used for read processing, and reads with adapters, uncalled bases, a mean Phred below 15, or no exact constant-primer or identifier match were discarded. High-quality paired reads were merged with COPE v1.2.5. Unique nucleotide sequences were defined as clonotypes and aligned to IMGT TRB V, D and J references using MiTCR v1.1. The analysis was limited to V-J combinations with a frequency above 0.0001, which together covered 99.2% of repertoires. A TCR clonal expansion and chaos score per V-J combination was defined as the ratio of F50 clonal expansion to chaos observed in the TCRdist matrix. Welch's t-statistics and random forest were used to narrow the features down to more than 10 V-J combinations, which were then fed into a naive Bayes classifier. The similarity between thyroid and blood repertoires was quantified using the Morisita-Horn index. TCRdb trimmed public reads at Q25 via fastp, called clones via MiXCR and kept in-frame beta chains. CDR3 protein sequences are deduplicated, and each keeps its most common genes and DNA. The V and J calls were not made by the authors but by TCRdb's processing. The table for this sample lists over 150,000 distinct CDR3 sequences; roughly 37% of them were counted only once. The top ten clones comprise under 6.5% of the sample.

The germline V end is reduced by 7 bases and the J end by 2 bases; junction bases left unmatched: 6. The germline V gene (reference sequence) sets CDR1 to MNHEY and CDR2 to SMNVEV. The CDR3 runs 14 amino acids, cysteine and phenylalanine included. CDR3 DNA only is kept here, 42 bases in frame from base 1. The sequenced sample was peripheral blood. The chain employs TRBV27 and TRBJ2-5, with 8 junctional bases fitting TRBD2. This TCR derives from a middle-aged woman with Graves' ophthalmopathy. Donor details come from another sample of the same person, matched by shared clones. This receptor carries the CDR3 CASKLAELQETQYF. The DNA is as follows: TGTGCCAGCAAACTAGCGGAGCTTCAAGAGACCCAGTACTTC.